The TCR beta chain under discussion was sequenced for a study of blood T cell repertoires in COVID-19. Study information: Samples representing acute and convalescent COVID-19 were sourced from the United States, Italy and Spain. Sample material is recorded as cDNA or gDNA derived from T cells, B-cell-depleted T cells, or PBMCs.

Per the original data handling: The assay estimated nucleated cells by amplifying reference gene primers. Using immunoSEQ multiplex PCR, the repertoire was profiled, and TCRdb retains in-frame clones only, with some absent. V and J calls and clone size are copied from that table; D and trimming were computed from the DNA. This sample has over 120,000 clones, with approximately 88% found just once. This clone came up a few times. V lost 4 bases to trimming and J lost 5 bases; unmatched junction nucleotides: 8. Per the germline V gene, CDR1 is SEHNR and CDR2 is FQNEAQ (reference sequence). The CDR3 is made up of 15 amino acids.

The material sequenced was peripheral blood. This rearrangement joins TRBV7-9 to TRBJ2-7, with 10 bases that match TRBD1. This clonotype was obtained from a woman aged 50 to 60 with acute or convalescent COVID-19. The CDR3 nucleotides read TGTGCCAGCAGCTCTCTCGGACAGGGGGACGACGAGCAGTACTTC. Amino acids: CASSSLGQGDDEQYF.